One and the same sample provided the 30 T cell receptor beta chains below, sequenced in a study of cytomegalovirus exposure and HLA in healthy donors. In the PCR, 60 Vbeta and 13 Jbeta primers were used. Sequencing was performed with immunoSEQ multiplex PCR; in TCRdb, only in-frame clones are kept and a portion is missing. The data show 150,000 to 200,000 clones, approximately 84% seen once. The sequenced sample consisted of PBMCs. All receptors derive from a man between 18 and 29 years old in good health and CMV-seropositive.

The V call is TRBV4-2, the J call TRBJ2-1, with 8 bases aligning to TRBD2. The CDR3 runs 17 residues. Trimming at V came to 0 bases and at J to 2 bases, leaving 6 bases not matched to a gene. The germline gives CDR1 LGHNA, CDR2 YNFKEQ. The CDR3 sequence: CASSQDLLAGTYNEQFF. In DNA form, the CDR3 reads TGTGCCAGCAGCCAAGATTTGTTAGCGGGGACCTACAATGAGCAGTTCTTC.

The chain carries TRBV6-5 and TRBJ1-2; TRBD1 aligns across 8 bases. The junction had 10 bases not matched to a gene; V was cut back by 2 bases and J by 8 bases. Germline V gene data show CDR1 as MNHEY and CDR2 as SVGAGI. There are 15 residues in the CDR3. The CDR3 DNA reads TGTGCCAGCAGTTACGATGGACAGGGAATTAAGGGCTACACCTTC. It translates to CASSYDGQGIKGYTF.

This clone was detected once. This chain links TRBV11-3 with TRBJ2-5; D might be TRBD1 (5 bases). V lost 2 bases and J lost 5, with 12 bases in between. Germline CDR1 reads SGHNT; CDR2 reads YENEEA. CDR3 length: 14 residues. DNA of the CDR3: TGTGCCAGCAGCTTATATGGGGCAAAGGAGACCCAGTACTTC. Amino acids: CASSLYGAKETQYF.

V gene TRBV4-2 combines with J gene TRBJ2-3; D is unresolved. Germline CDR1 is LGHNA and CDR2 is YNFKEQ. The CDR3 sequence is 13 residues long. V lost 0 bases and J 6 bases, leaving 7 bases between the germline ends. Here the CDR3 DNA reads TGTGCCAGCAGCCAAGACCCGTCCGATACGCAGTATTTT. This gives the protein CASSQDPSDTQYF.

The CDR3 region is CASSEFRDRSNTEAFF. DNA of the CDR3: TGTGCCAGCAGTGAATTTCGGGACAGGTCAAACACTGAAGCTTTCTTT. This chain links TRBV6-1 with TRBJ1-1; 8 nucleotides match TRBD1. The CDR3 is 16 amino acids. Germline values: CDR1 MNHNS, CDR2 SASEGT. Unmatched junction bases numbered 7, after V lost 2 bases and J lost 2 bases.

In nucleotides, the CDR3 is TGTGCCAGCAGTGCGGGGACTAGCGGGTGGGAGACCCAGTACTTC. Translation: CASSAGTSGWETQYF. The rearrangement links TRBV25-1 to TRBJ2-5, with 12 bases aligning to TRBD2. This CDR3 is 15 amino acids long. Germline CDR1 is MGHDK and CDR2 is SYGVNS. V shed 4 bases and J 5 bases; nucleotides not matched to a gene: 5. Drawing the rest from reference TRBV25-1 and TRBJ2-5, the complete variable domain is EADIYQTPRYLVIGTGKKITLECSQTMGHDKMYWYQQDPGMELHLIHYSYGVNSTEKGDLSSESTVSRIRTEHFPLTLESARPSHTSQYLCASSAGTSGWETQYFGPGTRLLVL.

The genes are TRBV20-1 and TRBJ2-7; D is undetermined. The CDR3 has 11 amino acids. The V gene's germline CDR1 is DFQATT and CDR2 SNEGSKA (reference sequence). V was cut by 3 bases and J by 3 bases, with 6 bases left in between. This CDR3 reads CSASSLYEQYF. The CDR3 coding sequence is TGCAGTGCTAGTTCTCTCTACGAGCAGTACTTC.

The sample holds one count of this clone. This chain uses TRBV7-2 with TRBJ1-2; 9 bases line up with TRBD1. Germline CDR1 and CDR2: SGHTA and FQGNSA. The CDR3 loop spans 14 amino acids. With 5 bases clipped from V and 5 bases from J, the junction kept 6 bases outside the gene matches. The CDR3 DNA reads as TGTGCCAGCAGCCAGGGACAGGGAGGTTATGGCTACACCTTC. Translation gives CASSQGQGGYGYTF.

The rearrangement joins TRBV30 to TRBJ2-5; D is perhaps TRBD2 (7 bases). Trimming took 6 bases from V and 6 from J, leaving 17 bases between them. Germline assignment: CDR1 GTSNPN and CDR2 SVGIG (reference sequence). The CDR3 spans 13 residues. The chain's CDR3 is CACQRGGRKTQYF. CDR3 DNA: TGTGCCTGCCAAAGGGGGGGGCGAAAGACCCAGTACTTC.

The chain is built from TRBV19 and TRBJ1-1; TRBD1 matches at 7 bases. There are 13 residues in the CDR3. With 4 bases clipped from V and 7 bases from J, the junction kept 6 bases outside the gene matches. Germline V gene sequence: CDR1 LNHDA, CDR2 SQIVND (reference sequence). The CDR3 here is CASSSLQGVEAFF. In DNA, the CDR3 is TGTGCCAGTAGTAGCCTGCAGGGGGTTGAAGCTTTCTTT.

This clone was found once. The chain joins TRBV27 to TRBJ2-3, with D possibly TRBD2 on 6 matching bases. The CDR3 loop spans 15 amino acids. The germline V gene encodes CDR1 MNHEY and CDR2 SMNVEV (reference sequence). Trimming took 6 bases from V and 2 from J, leaving 15 bases between them. The CDR3 loop is CASSPNAGNTDTQYF. In nucleotides, the CDR3 is TGTGCCAGCAGCCCAAATGCGGGGAACACAGATACGCAGTATTTT.

This chain uses TRBV5-6 with TRBJ2-5, with D perhaps TRBD2 (5 bases). The CDR3 covers 16 residues. V gave up 4 bases and J gave up 2 bases, with 18 bases separating them. Germline V gene sequence: CDR1 SGHDT, CDR2 YYEEEE. The CDR3 nucleotides read TGTGCCAGCAGCCCGACCTCGGCGGGTGCACAAGAGACCCAGTACTTC. Translated, it gives CASSPTSAGAQETQYF.

This clone was recorded a few times. For the CDR3, the DNA is TGTGCCAGCAGTTTAAATTTCCTCTCCTACGAGCAGTACTTC. As protein: CASSLNFLSYEQYF. The chain joins TRBV27 to TRBJ2-7; D call uncertain. Trimming removed 2 bases at V and 0 bases at J, with 8 bases between. This CDR3 has 14 residues. In germline, CDR1 is MNHEY, CDR2 SMNVEV (reference sequence).

The chain recombines TRBV4-1 with TRBJ2-7; 7 bases fit TRBD2. Germline V CDR1 and CDR2: MGHRA, YSYEKL. The CDR3 extends over 12 amino acids. Germline trimming cut 8 bases from V and 3 bases from J; bases unmatched to any gene: 4. The DNA of the CDR3 is TGCGCCAGCTCGGCTAGCGGCTACGAGCAGTACTTC. Its protein is CASSASGYEQYF.

The chain couples TRBV7-6 to TRBJ2-5; the D gene is possibly TRBD2 (7 bases). The CDR3 has 15 amino acids. The germline gives CDR1 SGHVS, CDR2 FNYEAQ. V lost 2 bases to trimming and J lost 5 bases, with 15 bases between them. CDR3 DNA sequence: TGTGCCAGCAGCTTATACTTGGGGGGGCGGGAGACCCAGTACTTC. The encoded protein is CASSLYLGGRETQYF.

This clone was observed once. This rearrangement joins TRBV12-5 to TRBJ1-3; 7 nucleotides line up with TRBD1. The V segment lost 0 bases and the J segment 0 bases; nucleotides outside the gene matches: 5. CDR1 and CDR2 (germline): LGHNT, FRNRAP. The CDR3 is 17 residues long. For the CDR3, the DNA is TGTGCTAGTGGTTTGGTACTGGACAGGCGCTCTGGAAACACCATATATTTT. This encodes CASGLVLDRRSGNTIYF.

The rearrangement joins TRBV19 to TRBJ2-6, with D hard to call. Germline CDR1 and CDR2: LNHDA and SQIVND (reference sequence). With 4 bases removed from V and 0 bases from J, the gap between germline ends came to 4 bases. This CDR3 has 14 residues. The DNA of the CDR3 is TGTGCCAGTAGTACGGTCTCTGGGGCCAACGTCCTGACTTTC. Translating it yields CASSTVSGANVLTF.

This rearrangement joins TRBV2 to TRBJ2-6; 7 positions agree with TRBD1. The CDR3 has 16 amino acids. Germline values: CDR1 SNHLY, CDR2 FYNNEI. V trimming: 7 bases; J trimming: 0 bases; junction bases outside the gene matches: 6. This CDR3 is CASNAGQVSGANVLTF. The CDR3 DNA is TGTGCCAGCAACGCCGGACAGGTCTCTGGGGCCAACGTCCTGACTTTC.

The CDR3, as DNA: TGCGCCAGCAGCTTGACTAGCGGGGGCTACAATGAGCAGTTCTTC. It is translated as CASSLTSGGYNEQFF. This chain connects TRBV5-1 to TRBJ2-1; TRBD2 agrees at 11 bases. There are 15 residues in the CDR3. Germline V gives CDR1 SGHRS, CDR2 YFSETQ. V lost 1 base to trimming and J lost 3 bases; unmatched junction nucleotides: 0.

This rearrangement joins TRBV5-4 to TRBJ2-2; D ambiguous. Germline CDR1 and CDR2: SGHNT and YYREEE (reference sequence). The CDR3 extends over 15 amino acids. Trimming removed 0 bases from V and 6 bases from J, with 12 bases in between. The CDR3, as DNA: TGTGCCAGCAGCTTGGTTTCCGGTTCCGCCGGGGAGCTGTTTTTT. Translating gives CASSLVSGSAGELFF.

V is TRBV5-5 and J is TRBJ1-4; 10 bases are a match to TRBD1. The germline V gene encodes CDR1 SGHKS and CDR2 YYEKEE (reference sequence). After removal of 1 base from V and 3 bases from J, the junction contained 6 bases not matched to a gene. CDR3 length: 17 residues. For the CDR3, the DNA is TGTGCCAGCAGCTTGTTGGACAGGGGGGTGCCTAATGAAAAACTGTTTTTT. Translation: CASSLLDRGVPNEKLFF.

The J gene is TRBJ2-6, the V gene TRBV7-2; D is undetermined. Germline-derived CDR1 and CDR2 are SGHTA and FQGNSA. This CDR3 contains 16 residues. V was pared by 1 base and J by 4 bases, with 11 bases between. The CDR3 region is CASSLVALRGANVLTF. CDR3 nucleotide sequence: TGTGCCAGCAGCTTAGTGGCCTTGCGGGGGGCCAACGTCCTGACTTTC.

The chain links TRBV7-2 to TRBJ2-7; TRBD2 matches 12 bases. This CDR3 spans 15 amino acids. The germline gives CDR1 SGHTA, CDR2 FQGNSA. The junction had 3 bases not matched to a gene; V was cut back by 0 bases and J by 6 bases. The DNA for the CDR3 is TGTGCCAGCAGCTTAGCGCCGGGACTAGCGGGCGAGCAGTACTTC. It codes for CASSLAPGLAGEQYF.

The chain combines TRBV9 with TRBJ1-1; D is uncertain. This CDR3 contains 20 residues. Trimming removed 3 bases from V and 0 bases from J, with 27 bases in between. Germline lookup yields CDR1 SGDLS and CDR2 YYNGEE. The CDR3 region is CASSDPLYQTAASMNTEAFF. The DNA of the CDR3 is TGTGCCAGCAGCGACCCCCTCTACCAAACAGCGGCTTCCATGAACACTGAAGCTTTCTTT.

The chain couples TRBV5-4 to TRBJ2-7; D might be TRBD1 (6 bases). Germline V CDR1 and CDR2: SGHNT, YYREEE (reference sequence). The CDR3 has 15 residues. The germline V and J ends were trimmed by 4 bases and 6 bases, with 20 bases remaining between them. The CDR3 nucleotides are TGTGCCAGCAGCGGACCCGGGACACCGATCGGCGAGCAGTACTTC. This gives the protein CASSGPGTPIGEQYF.

CDR3 sequence reads: CASSQATHRGAGSTDTQYF. The DNA of the CDR3 is TGTGCCAGCAGCCAAGCTACCCACCGGGGAGCGGGGAGCACAGATACGCAGTATTTT. The genes are TRBV4-2 and TRBJ2-3; 7 bases agree with TRBD2. CDR1 is LGHNA, CDR2 YNFKEQ, per germline. Trimming cost V 1 base and J 0 bases; bases outside gene matches: 13. The CDR3 is 19 residues long.

The chain carries TRBV28 and TRBJ1-1; the match to TRBD1 covers 9 bases. Per the germline V gene, CDR1 is MDHEN and CDR2 is SYDVKM. There are 16 residues in the CDR3. V was pared by 3 bases and J by 3 bases, with 8 bases of the junction left unmatched. The CDR3 protein is CASSFPTGGMDTEAFF. The DNA of the CDR3 is TGTGCCAGCAGTTTCCCCACAGGGGGCATGGACACTGAAGCTTTCTTT. The full variable domain, completed using reference TRBV28 and TRBJ1-1, is DVKVTQSSRYLVKRTGEKVFLECVQDMDHENMFWYRQDPGLGLRLIYFSYDVKMKEKGDIPEGYSVSREKKERFSLILESASTNQTSMYLCASSFPTGGMDTEAFFGQGTRLTVV.

This CDR3 is CASSMGGTEAFF. The CDR3 DNA reads TGTGCCAGTAGTATGGGCGGGACTGAAGCTTTCTTT. V and J are TRBV19 and TRBJ1-1; no reliable D call. V was pared by 3 bases and J by 5 bases, with 7 bases between. The CDR3 length is 12 residues. Germline CDR1 and CDR2: LNHDA and SQIVND (reference sequence).

This chain joins TRBV30 and TRBJ2-2; a possible D gene is TRBD2 (5 bases). The CDR3 spans 15 residues. Trimming left V 0 bases short and J 3 bases short, with 11 bases between. CDR1 and CDR2 from the germline V gene are GTSNPN and SVGIG (reference sequence). The CDR3 DNA is TGTGCCTGGAGTGTACTAGGGTGGGACACCGGGGAGCTGTTTTTT. It translates to CAWSVLGWDTGELFF.

This clone was counted once. V and J are TRBV18 and TRBJ1-3, with TRBD1 matching over 8 bases. CDR1 is KGHSH, CDR2 LQKENI, per germline. The CDR3 is 16 amino acids. The junction had 9 bases not matched to a gene; V was cut back by 4 bases and J by 4 bases. The CDR3 loop reads CASSRASTGVGNTIYF. CDR3 coding DNA: TGTGCCAGCTCACGGGCGTCGACAGGGGTCGGAAACACCATATATTTT.